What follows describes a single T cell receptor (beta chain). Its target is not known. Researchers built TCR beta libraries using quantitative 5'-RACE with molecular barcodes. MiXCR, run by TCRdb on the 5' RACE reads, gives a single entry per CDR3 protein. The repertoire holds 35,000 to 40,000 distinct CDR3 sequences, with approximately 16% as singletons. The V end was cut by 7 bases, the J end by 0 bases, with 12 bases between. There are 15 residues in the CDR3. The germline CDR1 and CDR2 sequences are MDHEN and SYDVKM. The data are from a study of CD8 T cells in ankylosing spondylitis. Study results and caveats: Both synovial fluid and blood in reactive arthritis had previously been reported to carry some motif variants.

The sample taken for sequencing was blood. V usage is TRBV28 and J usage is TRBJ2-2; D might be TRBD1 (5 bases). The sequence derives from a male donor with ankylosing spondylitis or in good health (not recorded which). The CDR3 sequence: CASNHDSANTGELFF. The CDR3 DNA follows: TGTGCCAGCAATCATGACAGCGCGAACACCGGGGAGCTGTTTTTT. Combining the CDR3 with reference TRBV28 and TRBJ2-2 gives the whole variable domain DVKVTQSSRYLVKRTGEKVFLECVQDMDHENMFWYRQDPGLGLRLIYFSYDVKMKEKGDIPEGYSVSREKKERFSLILESASTNQTSMYLCASNHDSANTGELFFGEGSRLTVL.